One and the same sample provided the 14 T cell receptor beta chains below, sequenced in a study of T cell repertoires in cytomegalovirus infection. TCRdb re-analysed the reads in MiXCR, keeping a single row per CDR3 protein. The sample includes 80,000 or so distinct CDR3 sequences, around 40% of them seen just once. These receptors have no identified antigens. Source: CD8+ T cells from cultured PBMCs, taken from culture after CMV antigen stimulation. All receptors derive from a human donor in good health (CMV status not recorded). Some clones in this sample may be carry-over from other donors' samples.

This clonotype occurred a few times. The rearrangement links TRBV2 to TRBJ1-2; D is possibly TRBD1 (5 bases). The CDR3 is 15 amino acids. V was trimmed by 1 base and J by 2 bases, leaving 11 bases between them. Germline CDR1 SNHLY, CDR2 FYNNEI. The CDR3 nucleotides are TGTGCCAGCAGTGAAGGTTCAGGGCGCAACTATGGCTACACCTTC. It translates to CASSEGSGRNYGYTF.

This clonotype has at least ten counts. The V and J genes are TRBV12-3 or TRBV12-4 and TRBJ1-5, with D hard to call. The CDR3 extends over 14 amino acids. V lost 4 bases and J lost 0, with 7 bases in between. CDR3 DNA: TGTGCCAGCAGTTGGTCAAGTAGCAATCAGCCCCAGCATTTT. It specifies CASSWSSSNQPQHF.

This clonotype was counted a few times. The V call is TRBV7-9, the J call TRBJ2-7, with a tentative D call TRBD2 (6 bases). This CDR3 has 16 amino acids. Germline assignment: CDR1 SEHNR and CDR2 FQNEAQ (reference sequence). Deletions cut 1 base from V and 6 bases from J, with 19 bases between. The CDR3, as DNA: TGTGCCAGCAGCTTAGTCGGAGGGGTTAATGGCATCGAGCAGTACTTC. As protein: CASSLVGGVNGIEQYF. Together with reference TRBV7-9 and TRBJ2-7, the CDR3 gives the full variable domain: DTGVSQNPRHKITKRGQNVTFRCDPISEHNRLYWYRQTLGQGPEFLTYFQNEAQLEKSRLLSDRFSAERPKGSFSTLEIQRTEQGDSAMYLCASSLVGGVNGIEQYFGPGTRLTVT.

The chain carries TRBV28 and TRBJ2-7, with 7 positions matching TRBD2. With 7 bases clipped from V and 1 base from J, the junction kept 7 bases outside the gene matches. From germline, CDR1 is MDHEN and CDR2 SYDVKM. This CDR3 region has 14 residues. CDR3 protein: CASKPSGLSYEQYF. CDR3 bases: TGTGCCAGCAAACCCTCGGGACTATCCTACGAGCAGTACTTC.

This clonotype has a handful of counts. The CDR3 sequence: CASSYSPDPYEQYF. For the CDR3, the DNA is TGTGCCAGCAGTTACTCACCGGATCCCTACGAGCAGTACTTC. V gene TRBV6-6 combines with J gene TRBJ2-7; D is undetermined. The CDR3 spans 14 residues. Deletions cut 0 bases from V and 2 bases from J, with 8 bases between. Per the germline V gene, CDR1 is MNHNY and CDR2 is SVGAGI (reference sequence).

J is TRBJ2-7 and V is TRBV7-2, with a tentative D call TRBD1 (6 bases). V lost 9 bases to trimming and J lost 10 bases, with 19 bases between them. This CDR3 spans 12 amino acids. The germline V gene encodes CDR1 SGHTA and CDR2 FQGNSA. CDR3 sequence reads: CASQSYWDIQYF. The CDR3 coding sequence is TGTGCCAGTCAGAGTTACTGGGACATCCAGTACTTC. The whole variable domain, filled in from reference TRBV7-2 and TRBJ2-7, reads GAGVSQSPSNKVTEKGKDVELRCDPISGHTALYWYRQSLGQGLEFLIYFQGNSAPDKSGLPSDRFSAERTGGSVSTLTIQRTQQEDSAVYLCASQSYWDIQYFGPGTRLTVT.

This chain connects TRBV6-2 or TRBV6-3 to TRBJ2-2; D is undetermined. V lost 2 bases and J 6 bases, leaving 1 base between the germline ends. The CDR3 consists of 11 residues. CDR1 is MNHEY and CDR2 is SVGEGT in the germline V gene. Written as DNA, the CDR3 is TGTGCCAGCAGTTACCCCGGGGAGCTGTTTTTT. The encoded protein is CASSYPGELFF.

The chain combines TRBV12-3 or TRBV12-4 with TRBJ1-4, with a tentative D call TRBD1 (6 bases). This CDR3 has 15 residues. The V end lost 5 bases, the J end lost 2 bases, and 12 bases lay between the germline ends. The CDR3 sequence: CASSVQGITNEKLFF. Here the CDR3 DNA reads TGTGCCAGCAGTGTACAGGGTATCACTAATGAAAAACTGTTTTTT.

This chain connects TRBV12-3 or TRBV12-4 to TRBJ2-1; 10 bases fit TRBD2. After removal of 6 bases from V and 10 bases from J, the junction contained 21 bases not matched to a gene. This CDR3 comprises 18 residues. Here the CDR3 reads CASRPPWVAGGGVEEQFF. CDR3 sequence (DNA): TGTGCCAGCAGGCCCCCGTGGGTAGCGGGGGGCGGCGTGGAGGAGCAGTTCTTC.

This clonotype showed up many times. The rearrangement joins TRBV4-2 to TRBJ1-1; D is undetermined. The CDR3 is made up of 15 amino acids. Deletions cut 1 base from V and 4 bases from J, with 13 bases between. Germline V gene sequence: CDR1 LGHNA, CDR2 YNFKEQ. Here the CDR3 DNA reads TGTGCCAGCAGCCAAGGAAGCGGAGGCCCCACTGAAGCTTTCTTT. The encoded protein is CASSQGSGGPTEAFF.

The table lists this clonotype with a few counts. The chain carries TRBV24-1 and TRBJ1-5, with a possible D match to TRBD1 (5 bases). Trimming cost V 2 bases and J 4 bases, with 17 bases left between them. Germline-derived CDR1 and CDR2 are KGHDR and SFDVKD. The CDR3 consists of 17 residues. The CDR3 is CATSDSGTPDRNQPQHF. The CDR3 DNA reads TGTGCCACCAGTGATTCCGGGACGCCGGATCGGAATCAGCCCCAGCATTTT.

The chain employs TRBV20-1 and TRBJ2-7; TRBD2 matches 7 bases. Trimming cost V 3 bases and J 1 base; bases outside gene matches: 12. The CDR3 sequence is 16 residues long. The germline V gene has CDR1 DFQATT and CDR2 SNEGSKA (reference sequence). CDR3 DNA: TGCAGTGCTAGGGGTGAGGGGCGGGGGTTTTCCTACGAGCAGTACTTC. Translated, it gives CSARGEGRGFSYEQYF.

This clonotype was counted ten times or more. The chain has TRBV7-6 and TRBJ1-1, with a possible D match to TRBD1 (5 bases). From germline, CDR1 is SGHVS and CDR2 FNYEAQ. CDR3 length: 13 amino acids. The V end was cut by 4 bases, the J end by 1 base, with 7 bases between. The CDR3 DNA follows: TGTGCCAGCAGCTCGGGGGGGAACACTGAAGCTTTCTTT. Its translation is CASSSGGNTEAFF.

This clonotype appeared many times. This rearrangement joins TRBV27 to TRBJ2-2; D gene ambiguous. The V gene's germline CDR1 is MNHEY and CDR2 SMNVEV (reference sequence). The germline V and J ends were trimmed by 6 bases and 6 bases, with 8 bases remaining between them. The CDR3 is 12 residues long. CDR3 DNA sequence: TGTGCCAGCAGCCCGTGGTCCGGGGAGCTGTTTTTT. Translating it yields CASSPWSGELFF.